This note documents a single T cell receptor beta chain sequence. This sample was taken from a study of blood T cell repertoires in COVID-19. On the study more broadly: The United States, Italy and Spain provided the acute and convalescent COVID-19 samples. T cells, B-cell-depleted T cells, or PBMCs provided the cDNA or gDNA that served as material.

In the study's own analysis: Nucleated cell counts were estimated from reference gene primer amplification. Measured with immunoSEQ multiplex PCR; TCRdb has only the in-frame clones, and not every one. Clone size and V and J calls were adopted from that table, with D and trimming inferred from the DNA. Of approximately 68,000 clones listed, about 88% are singletons. Germline V gene sequence: CDR1 MNHEY, CDR2 SMNVEV (reference sequence). V was clipped by 3 bases and J by 1 base, with 15 bases between them. The CDR3 loop spans 16 amino acids. This clonotype was sampled from a man in his 70s with active or convalescent COVID-19. The sample comprised peripheral blood. The chain joins TRBV27 to TRBJ2-5, with a weak D call TRBD2 (6 bases). For the CDR3, the DNA is TGTGCCAGCAGTTTTTCGACCCGGGGAGGCCAAGAGACCCAGTACTTC. It encodes CASSFSTRGGQETQYF.